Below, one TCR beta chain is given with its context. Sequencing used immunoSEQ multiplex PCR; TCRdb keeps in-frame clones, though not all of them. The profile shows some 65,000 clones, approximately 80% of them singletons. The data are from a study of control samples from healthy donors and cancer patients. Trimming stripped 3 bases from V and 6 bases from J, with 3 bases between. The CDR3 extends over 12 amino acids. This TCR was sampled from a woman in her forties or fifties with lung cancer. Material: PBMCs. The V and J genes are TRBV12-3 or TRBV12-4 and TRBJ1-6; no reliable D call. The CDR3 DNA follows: TGTGCCAGCAGTTTCGGTAATTCACCCCTCCACTTT. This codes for CASSFGNSPLHF.